This T cell receptor (beta chain) originates from a study of blood T cell repertoires in COVID-19. Study summary: Both acute and convalescent COVID-19 samples were obtained from the United States, Italy and Spain.

Per the authors' pipeline: The authors estimated nucleated cell counts from reference gene primer amplification. Some clones are missing from TCRdb's copy, which holds only in-frame ones; the method was immunoSEQ multiplex PCR. V, J and clone size were drawn from that table, and D and trimming were deduced from the DNA. This table holds tens of thousands of clones, around 90% found once. Trimming cost V 2 bases and J 1 base; bases outside gene matches: 8. CDR3 size: 17 residues. The germline V gene has CDR1 ENHRY and CDR2 SYGVKD. Material: peripheral blood. The chain joins TRBV10-3 to TRBJ1-1, with 9 positions matching TRBD1. This sequence originates from a human donor with acute or convalescent COVID-19. The donor label of this sample is uncertain. CDR3 nucleotide sequence: TGTGCCATCAGTGAGGGGGACAGGGAATGGGGGAACACTGAAGCTTTCTTT. It is translated as CAISEGDREWGNTEAFF.